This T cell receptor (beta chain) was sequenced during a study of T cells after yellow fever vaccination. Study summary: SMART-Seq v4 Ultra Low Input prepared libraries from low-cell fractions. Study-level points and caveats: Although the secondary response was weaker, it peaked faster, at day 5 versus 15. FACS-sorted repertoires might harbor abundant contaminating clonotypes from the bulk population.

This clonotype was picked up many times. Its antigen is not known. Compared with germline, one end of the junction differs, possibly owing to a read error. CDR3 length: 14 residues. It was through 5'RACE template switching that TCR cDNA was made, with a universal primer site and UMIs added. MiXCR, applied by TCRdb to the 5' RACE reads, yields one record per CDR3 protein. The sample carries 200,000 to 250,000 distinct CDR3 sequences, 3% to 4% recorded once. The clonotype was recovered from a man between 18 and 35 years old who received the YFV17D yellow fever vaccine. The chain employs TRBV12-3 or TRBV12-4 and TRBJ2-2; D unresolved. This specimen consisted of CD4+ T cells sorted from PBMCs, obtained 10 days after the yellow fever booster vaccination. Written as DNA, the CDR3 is TGTGCCAGCAGTCAGCTACGGAACGCCGGGGAGCTGTTTTTT. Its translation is CASSQLRNAGELFF.